Listed below are T cell receptor beta chains from one sample, sequenced in a study of T cell responses to AZD1222 COVID-19 vaccine. Assay used: immunoSEQ multiplex PCR; TCRdb lists only in-frame clones, some missing. The profile shows roughly 200,000 clones, 85% to 95% of them singletons. Sequencing used peripheral blood, obtained 28 days after the second dose of the MenACWY control vaccine. These receptors were collected from an adult who received the MenACWY meningococcal vaccine as a control. Each CDR3 is given with its conserved first and last residue. A D gene is named only where the DNA matches it firmly. Where a row states a size, it is once, few, many or the class of an expanded clone; other rows omit it.

V gene,J gene,D gene,CDR3 length,clone size,CDR3 protein,CDR3 DNA
TRBV3-1/TRBV3-2,TRBJ2-7,TRBD2,15,.,CASSRTRTSNIEQYF,TGTGCCAGCAGCCGGACCAGGACTAGTAACATCGAGCAGTACTTC
TRBV3-1/TRBV3-2,TRBJ2-1,TRBD2,17,.,CASSQDKSGDPYNEQFF,TGTGCCAGCAGCCAAGATAAGAGCGGGGATCCCTACAATGAGCAGTTCTTC
TRBV4-1,TRBJ2-1,.,13,.,CASSRGSNGEQFF,TGCGCCAGCAGCCGAGGGTCTAACGGTGAGCAGTTCTTC
TRBV20-1,TRBJ1-1,.,11,.,CSARADTEAFF,TGCAGTGCTAGAGCTGACACTGAAGCTTTCTTT
TRBV7-2,TRBJ1-6,.,15,.,CASRSGLIRDSPLHF,TGTGCCAGCAGGTCAGGGCTCATTCGGGATTCACCCCTCCACTTT
TRBV30,TRBJ1-1,.,15,.,CAWGGTSSRNTEAFF,TGTGCCTGGGGCGGGACAAGTTCTCGGAACACTGAAGCTTTCTTT
TRBV5-5,TRBJ1-4,TRBD1,17,.,CASSLPPGTGGIEKLFF,TGTGCCAGCAGCTTGCCCCCCGGGACAGGGGGCATAGAAAAACTGTTTTTT
TRBV9,TRBJ1-3,.,13,.,CASSVGVGNTIYF,TGTGCCAGCAGCGTAGGAGTGGGAAACACCATATATTTT
TRBV7-9,TRBJ2-1,TRBD1,15,once,CASSFFGQGVVEQFF,TGTGCCAGCAGCTTCTTTGGACAGGGGGTCGTTGAGCAGTTCTTC
TRBV2,TRBJ2-7,TRBD1,12,.,CASSQTGYEQYF,TGTGCCAGCAGTCAGACAGGGTACGAGCAGTACTTC
TRBV19,TRBJ1-1,.,17,.,CASSIPTGRAANTEAFF,TGTGCCAGTAGTATCCCTACCGGAAGAGCAGCAAACACTGAAGCTTTCTTT
TRBV5-4,TRBJ1-1,.,14,.,CASSLNGEDTEAFF,TGTGCCAGCAGCTTGAATGGGGAGGACACTGAAGCTTTCTTT
TRBV12-5,TRBJ1-5,.,14,.,CASGFGGKNQPQHF,TGTGCTAGTGGTTTCGGGGGGAAAAATCAGCCCCAGCATTTT
TRBV19,TRBJ1-5,.,14,.,CASRPGGSNQPQHF,TGTGCCAGCCGTCCCGGGGGTAGCAATCAGCCCCAGCATTTT
TRBV5-1,TRBJ2-7,.,12,.,CASSPRGYEQYF,TGCGCCAGCAGCCCCCGGGGATACGAGCAGTACTTC
TRBV5-1,TRBJ1-4,.,18,once,CASSFLGQSLATNEKLFF,TGCGCCAGCAGCTTCCTTGGACAGTCCCTTGCAACTAATGAAAAACTGTTTTTT
TRBV5-1,TRBJ1-4,TRBD1,17,.,CASSSATNRGSRGKLFF,TGCGCCAGCAGCTCAGCCACCAACAGGGGATCAAGGGGAAAACTGTTTTTT
TRBV5-1,TRBJ2-1,TRBD1,14,.,CASSRGQDFYEQFF,TGCGCCAGCAGCAGGGGACAGGACTTCTATGAGCAGTTCTTC
TRBV30,TRBJ2-7,.,11,.,CAWDTTYEQYF,TGTGCCTGGGACACAACCTACGAGCAGTACTTC
TRBV5-8,TRBJ1-3,.,15,.,CASSLGGSSGNTIYF,TGTGCCAGCAGCTTGGGGGGGAGCTCTGGAAACACCATATATTTT
TRBV19,TRBJ1-4,TRBD1,17,.,CASQEVSGTAGNWKLFF,TGTGCCAGTCAGGAAGTATCCGGGACAGCCGGTAATTGGAAACTGTTTTTT
TRBV6-1,TRBJ1-4,TRBD1,15,.,CASSESGTGVGKLFF,TGTGCCAGCAGTGAATCAGGGACAGGGGTGGGTAAACTGTTTTTT
TRBV4-2,TRBJ2-5,TRBD2,16,.,CASSQGLAGGKETQYF,TGTGCCAGCAGCCAGGGATTAGCGGGGGGGAAAGAGACCCAGTACTTC
TRBV5-1,TRBJ1-1,.,14,.,CASSLAAGDTEAFF,TGCGCCAGCAGCTTGGCCGCTGGGGACACTGAAGCTTTCTTT
TRBV6-5,TRBJ2-7,.,15,.,CASTPWNGVGSEQYF,TGTGCCAGCACCCCATGGAATGGGGTGGGGAGCGAGCAGTACTTC
TRBV30,TRBJ1-5,TRBD1,14,once,CAWSGGQGNQPQHF,TGTGCCTGGAGTGGTGGACAGGGTAATCAGCCCCAGCATTTT
TRBV3-1/TRBV3-2,TRBJ2-1,TRBD2,15,.,CASSASAGGGNEQFF,TGTGCCAGCAGCGCCTCCGCGGGGGGGGGTAATGAGCAGTTCTTC
TRBV7-2,TRBJ1-5,.,14,.,CASSLGVNYQPQHF,TGTGCCAGCAGCTTAGGGGTAAACTATCAGCCCCAGCATTTT
TRBV6-5,TRBJ2-7,.,13,.,CASSHRDGYEQYF,TGTGCCAGCAGCCATAGGGACGGTTACGAGCAGTACTTC
TRBV3-1/TRBV3-2,TRBJ1-6,.,13,.,CASSRDNNSPLHF,TGTGCCAGCAGCCGGGACAATAATTCACCCCTCCACTTT
TRBV3-1/TRBV3-2,TRBJ1-4,.,14,once,CASSRGITNEKLFF,TGTGCCAGCAGCCGGGGGATTACTAATGAAAAACTGTTTTTT
TRBV6-6,TRBJ1-1,TRBD1,14,.,CASSPQGVNTEAFF,TGTGCCAGCAGTCCCCAGGGGGTGAACACTGAAGCTTTCTTT
TRBV27,TRBJ1-2,TRBD1,15,.,CASSLGTGPNYGYTF,TGTGCCAGCAGTTTGGGGACAGGGCCCAACTATGGCTACACCTTC
TRBV2,TRBJ2-7,.,13,.,CASSEARRSQQYF,TGTGCCAGCAGTGAAGCGCGGAGGTCCCAGCAGTACTTC
TRBV12-3/TRBV12-4,TRBJ1-6,.,13,.,CASSQGWNSPLHF,TGTGCCAGCAGTCAGGGATGGAATTCACCCCTCCACTTT